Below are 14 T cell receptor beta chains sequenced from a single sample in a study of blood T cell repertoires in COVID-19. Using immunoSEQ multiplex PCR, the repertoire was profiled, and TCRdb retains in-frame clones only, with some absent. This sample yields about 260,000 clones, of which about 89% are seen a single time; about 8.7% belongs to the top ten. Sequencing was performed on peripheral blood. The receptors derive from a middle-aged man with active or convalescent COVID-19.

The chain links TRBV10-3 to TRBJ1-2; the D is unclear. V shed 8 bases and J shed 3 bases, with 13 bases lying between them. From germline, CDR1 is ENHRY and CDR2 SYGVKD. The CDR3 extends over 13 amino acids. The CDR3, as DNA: TGTGCCATCCGGGAGCAGGCAGACTATGGCTACACCTTC. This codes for CAIREQADYGYTF.

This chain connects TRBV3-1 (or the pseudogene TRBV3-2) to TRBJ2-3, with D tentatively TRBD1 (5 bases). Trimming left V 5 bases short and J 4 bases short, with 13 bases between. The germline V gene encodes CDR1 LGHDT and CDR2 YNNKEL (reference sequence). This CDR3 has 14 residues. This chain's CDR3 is CASSSRPGSDTQYF. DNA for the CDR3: TGTGCCAGCAGCTCTCGCCCAGGGTCAGATACGCAGTATTTT.

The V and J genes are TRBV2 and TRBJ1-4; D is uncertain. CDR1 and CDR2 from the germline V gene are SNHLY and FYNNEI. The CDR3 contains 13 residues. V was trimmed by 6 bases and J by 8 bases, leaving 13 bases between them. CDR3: CASSATPKEKLFF. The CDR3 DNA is TGTGCCAGCAGCGCTACCCCAAAGGAAAAACTGTTTTTT.

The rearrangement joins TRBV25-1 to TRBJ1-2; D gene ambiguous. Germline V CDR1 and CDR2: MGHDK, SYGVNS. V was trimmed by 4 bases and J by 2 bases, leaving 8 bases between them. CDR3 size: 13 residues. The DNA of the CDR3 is TGTGCCAGCAGTGTGGCCGAAAACTATGGCTACACCTTC. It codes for CASSVAENYGYTF.

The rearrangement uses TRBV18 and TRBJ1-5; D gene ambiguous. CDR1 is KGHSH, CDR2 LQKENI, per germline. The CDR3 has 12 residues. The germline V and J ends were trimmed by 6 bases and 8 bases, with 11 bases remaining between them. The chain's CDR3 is CASSPGGKPQHF. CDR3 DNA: TGTGCCAGCTCCCCCGGAGGAAAGCCCCAGCATTTT.

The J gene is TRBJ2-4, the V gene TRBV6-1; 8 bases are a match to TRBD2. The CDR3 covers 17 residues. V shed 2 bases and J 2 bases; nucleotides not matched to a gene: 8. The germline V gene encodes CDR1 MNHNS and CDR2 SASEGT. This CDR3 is CASSEMRGEASKNIQYF. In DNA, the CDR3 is TGTGCCAGCAGTGAAATGCGGGGGGAAGCATCCAAAAACATTCAGTACTTC.

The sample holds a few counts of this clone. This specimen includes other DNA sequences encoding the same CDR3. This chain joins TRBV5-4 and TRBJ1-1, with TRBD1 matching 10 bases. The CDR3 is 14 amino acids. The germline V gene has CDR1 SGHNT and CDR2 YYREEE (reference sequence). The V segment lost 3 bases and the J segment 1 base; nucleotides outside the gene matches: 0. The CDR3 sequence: CASSWDRGNTEAFF. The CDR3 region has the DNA TGTGCCAGCAGCTGGGACAGGGGGAACACTGAAGCTTTCTTT.

CDR3 loop: CASSEPGDGKKTQYF. The CDR3, as DNA: TGCGCCAGCAGCGAGCCAGGGGACGGCAAGAAGACCCAGTACTTC. The chain joins TRBV5-1 to TRBJ2-5; a weak D match, TRBD1 (6 bases). V dropped 4 bases and J dropped 6 bases, with 19 bases sitting between them. There are 15 residues in the CDR3. CDR1 is SGHRS and CDR2 is YFSETQ in the germline V gene.

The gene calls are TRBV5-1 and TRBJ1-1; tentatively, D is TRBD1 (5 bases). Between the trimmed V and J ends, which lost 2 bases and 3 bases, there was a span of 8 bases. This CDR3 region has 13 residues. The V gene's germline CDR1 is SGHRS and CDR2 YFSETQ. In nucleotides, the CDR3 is TGCGCCAGCAGCTTCAAAGGGGACACTGAAGCTTTCTTT. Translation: CASSFKGDTEAFF. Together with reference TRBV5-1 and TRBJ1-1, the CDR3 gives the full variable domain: KAGVTQTPRYLIKTRGQQVTLSCSPISGHRSVSWYQQTPGQGLQFLFEYFSETQRNKGNFPGRFSGRQFSNSRSEMNVSTLELGDSALYLCASSFKGDTEAFFGQGTRLTVV.

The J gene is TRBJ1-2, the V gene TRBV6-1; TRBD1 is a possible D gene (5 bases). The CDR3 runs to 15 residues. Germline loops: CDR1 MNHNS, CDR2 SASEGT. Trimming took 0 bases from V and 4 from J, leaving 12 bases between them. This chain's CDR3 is CASSEAPGGTYGYTF. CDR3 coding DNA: TGTGCCAGCAGTGAAGCGCCGGGCGGGACCTATGGCTACACCTTC.

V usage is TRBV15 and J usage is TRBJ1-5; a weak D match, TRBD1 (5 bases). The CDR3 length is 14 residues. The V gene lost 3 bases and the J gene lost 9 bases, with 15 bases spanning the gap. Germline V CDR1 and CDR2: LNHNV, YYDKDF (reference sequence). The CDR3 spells CATSSSGMGRPQHF. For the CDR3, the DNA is TGTGCCACCAGCAGTTCAGGGATGGGTCGGCCCCAGCATTTT. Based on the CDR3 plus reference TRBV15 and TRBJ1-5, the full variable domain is DAMVIQNPRYQVTQFGKPVTLSCSQTLNHNVMYWYQQKSSQAPKLLFHYYDKDFNNEADTPDNFQSRRPNTSFCFLDIRSPGLGDTAMYLCATSSSGMGRPQHFGDGTRLSIL.

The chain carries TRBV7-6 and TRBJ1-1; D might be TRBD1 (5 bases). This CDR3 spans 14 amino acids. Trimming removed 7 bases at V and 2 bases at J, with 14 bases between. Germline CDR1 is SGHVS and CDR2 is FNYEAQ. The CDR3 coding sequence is TGTGCCAGCACCGGTGGAGGGACCAACACTGAAGCTTTCTTT. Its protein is CASTGGGTNTEAFF.

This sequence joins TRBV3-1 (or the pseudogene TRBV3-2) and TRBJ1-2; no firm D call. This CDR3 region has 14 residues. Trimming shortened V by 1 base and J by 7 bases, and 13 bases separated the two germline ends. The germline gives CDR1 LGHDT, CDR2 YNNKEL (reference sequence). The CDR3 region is CASSQASETGGYTF. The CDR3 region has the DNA TGTGCCAGCAGCCAAGCTTCCGAGACGGGTGGCTACACCTTC.

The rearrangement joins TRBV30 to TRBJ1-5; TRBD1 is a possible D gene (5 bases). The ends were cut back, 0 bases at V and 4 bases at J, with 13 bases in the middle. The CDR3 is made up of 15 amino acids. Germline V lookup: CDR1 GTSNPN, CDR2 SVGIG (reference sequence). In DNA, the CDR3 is TGTGCCTGGAGTGTAGCAGGGATGTATAATCAGCCCCAGCATTTT. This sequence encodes CAWSVAGMYNQPQHF.